This TCR beta chain was sequenced for a study of blood T cell repertoires in COVID-19. The data were produced by immunoSEQ multiplex PCR, yet TCRdb's version contains in-frame clones alone and is incomplete. Altogether 40,000 or so clones are present, about 90% being singletons, with the ten largest covering around an eighth. Germline CDR1 is SGHRS and CDR2 is YFSETQ. CDR3 length equals 15 residues. V was clipped by 3 bases and J by 2 bases; unmatched bases: 1. Sequencing used peripheral blood. This chain uses TRBV5-1 with TRBJ2-1; 11 nucleotides line up with TRBD2. This receptor was obtained from a human donor in a cohort sampled during active COVID-19. The CDR3 DNA is TGCGCCAGCAGCTCTAGCGGGGGGACCTACAATGAGCAGTTCTTC. Its protein product is CASSSSGGTYNEQFF.